This TCR beta chain was sequenced during a study of shared clonotypes between healthy human individuals. Original processing notes: Because ImmunoSEQ provided only junction sequences with no quality scores, the filtering differed. The method was immunoSEQ multiplex PCR; TCRdb's version includes in-frame clones alone and lacks a portion of them. Clonal size and the V and J genes are those of that table, whereas D and trimming came from the DNA. The table lists roughly 2 million clones, approximately 95% of them singletons, with over 0.1% in the top ten. The CDR3 extends over 11 amino acids. Germline V gene sequence: CDR1 SNHLY, CDR2 FYNNEI. Trimming took off 6 bases at V and 10 bases at J, with 10 bases between the two ends.

The chain has TRBV2 and TRBJ1-5; D is uncertain. This sequence was found in a young man in good health. Source material: naive CD4+ T cells sorted from blood. Subset here: CD45RA+ positively selected. The CDR3 DNA is TGTGCCAGCAGAGAGCCAGGTCCCCAGCATTTT. This encodes CASREPGPQHF. Combining the CDR3 with reference TRBV2 and TRBJ1-5 gives the whole variable domain EPEVTQTPSHQVTQMGQEVILRCVPISNHLYFYWYRQILGQKVEFLVSFYNNEISEKSEIFDDQFSVERPDGSNFTLKIRSTKLEDSAMYFCASREPGPQHFGDGTRLSIL.